These 24 T cell receptor beta chains came from one sample sequenced in a study of blood T cell repertoires in COVID-19. Clones were sequenced by immunoSEQ multiplex PCR, and TCRdb holds only the in-frame ones, with some missing. Here the sample spans about 490,000 clones, 70% to 90% being singletons. Sequenced: peripheral blood. All receptors derive from a human donor in a cohort sampled during active COVID-19.

The rearrangement uses TRBV15 and TRBJ2-7, with 8 bases lining up with TRBD1. Looked up from germline, CDR1 is LNHNV and CDR2 is YYDKDF (reference sequence). The CDR3 is 16 residues long. Trimming cost V 0 bases and J 4 bases; bases outside gene matches: 8. CDR3 in amino acids: CATSRERQGSMYEQYF. The CDR3 DNA reads as TGTGCCACCAGCAGAGAGAGACAGGGGAGTATGTACGAGCAGTACTTC.

This chain joins TRBV2 and TRBJ1-1; 10 bases agree with TRBD1. V was pared by 8 bases and J by 0 bases, with 12 bases of the junction left unmatched. This CDR3 is 17 amino acids long. CDR1 is SNHLY, CDR2 FYNNEI, per germline. The CDR3 sequence: CASATQPGQGLNTEAFF. Here the CDR3 DNA reads TGTGCCAGCGCCACTCAACCGGGACAGGGGCTGAACACTGAAGCTTTCTTT.

This chain connects TRBV5-1 to TRBJ1-5; D is ambiguous. Germline V gene data show CDR1 as SGHRS and CDR2 as YFSETQ. The CDR3 contains 14 residues. Trimming took 4 bases from V and 6 from J, leaving 14 bases between them. CDR3 nucleotide sequence: TGCGCCAGCAGCCCGGGAACGGCGGGTCAGCCCCAGCATTTT. This encodes CASSPGTAGQPQHF.

V is TRBV28 and J is TRBJ1-4; 7 bases map to TRBD1. Trimming removed 2 bases from V and 0 bases from J; junction bases left unmatched: 3. CDR3 length: 16 amino acids. CDR1 MDHEN and CDR2 SYDVKM come from the germline V gene. The CDR3 DNA follows: TGTGCCAGCAGTTTAGACAGGGCTCCAACTAATGAAAAACTGTTTTTT. It encodes CASSLDRAPTNEKLFF.

The chain joins TRBV9 to TRBJ2-1; 7 positions agree with TRBD2. The ends lost 6 bases at V and 4 bases at J; junction bases unmatched: 10. This CDR3 has 15 residues. Germline CDR1 reads SGDLS; CDR2 reads YYNGEE. CDR3 sequence reads: CASTRDYGAYNEQFF. CDR3 nucleotide sequence: TGTGCCAGCACCCGGGACTACGGAGCATACAATGAGCAGTTCTTC.

Regarding this clone: This specimen includes other DNA sequences encoding the same CDR3. V is TRBV3-1 (or the pseudogene TRBV3-2) and J is TRBJ1-2, with D perhaps TRBD1 (5 bases). The CDR3 spans 13 residues. V gave up 1 base and J gave up 4 bases, with 7 bases separating them. Germline V gene lookup returns CDR1 LGHDT and CDR2 YNNKEL (reference sequence). CDR3 nucleotides: TGTGCCAGCAGCCAAGGGGGGGGCTATGGCTACACCTTC. It encodes CASSQGGGYGYTF.

This clone showed up just once. This chain links TRBV3-1 (or the pseudogene TRBV3-2) with TRBJ2-1; 10 bases match TRBD2. The CDR3 is 17 amino acids. Germline trimming cut 2 bases from V and 3 bases from J; bases unmatched to any gene: 7. CDR1 is LGHDT, CDR2 YNNKEL, per germline (reference sequence). CDR3 coding DNA: TGTGCCAGCAGCCAACCTAGCGGGAGAACGGTCTACAATGAGCAGTTCTTC. Translating gives CASSQPSGRTVYNEQFF.

The V gene is TRBV28, the J gene TRBJ2-5; the D gene is possibly TRBD2 (5 bases). This CDR3 contains 13 residues. Germline V gene lookup returns CDR1 MDHEN and CDR2 SYDVKM. The V end lost 2 bases, the J end lost 4 bases, and 8 bases lay between the germline ends. CDR3 residues: CASSLPGRETQYF. The CDR3 region has the DNA TGTGCCAGCAGTTTACCGGGGAGAGAGACCCAGTACTTC.

This chain joins TRBV12-3 or TRBV12-4 and TRBJ1-2; D is undetermined. V shed 3 bases and J shed 6 bases, with 11 bases lying between them. This CDR3 has 13 residues. For the CDR3, the DNA is TGTGCCAGCAGTTTCCACCCGAGAGATGGCTACACCTTC. Its translation is CASSFHPRDGYTF.

A few counts support this clone. This chain links TRBV30 with TRBJ2-1; 8 nucleotides align to TRBD1. CDR1 and CDR2 (germline): GTSNPN, SVGIG (reference sequence). CDR3 length equals 13 residues. V trimming: 1 base; J trimming: 7 bases; junction bases outside the gene matches: 3. The CDR3, as DNA: TGTGCCTGGAGTGGGACAGGGAGAAATGAGCAGTTCTTC. Translation: CAWSGTGRNEQFF.

The chain combines TRBV6-1 with TRBJ2-3, with D maybe TRBD2 (5 bases). CDR1 is MNHNS and CDR2 is SASEGT in the germline V gene. V was cut by 1 base and J by 1 base, with 21 bases left in between. CDR3 size: 19 residues. The CDR3 region is CASSEGGGSLLFGTDTQYF. The CDR3 DNA reads as TGTGCCAGCAGTGAAGGGGGTGGGAGCCTATTGTTTGGCACAGATACGCAGTATTTT.

This clone is a singleton in its sample. The same CDR3 also results from other DNA sequences found in this sample. This chain links TRBV28 with TRBJ2-7, with D perhaps TRBD2 (5 bases). This CDR3 has 12 residues. Germline loops: CDR1 MDHEN, CDR2 SYDVKM. Deletions cut 4 bases from V and 4 bases from J, with 8 bases between. CDR3 DNA sequence: TGTGCCAGCAGTTCGAGGGTGTACGAGCAGTACTTC. As protein: CASSSRVYEQYF.

V gene TRBV18 combines with J gene TRBJ2-6; perhaps TRBD2 as D (7 bases). CDR1 KGHSH and CDR2 LQKENI come from the germline V gene. V was trimmed by 3 bases and J by 2 bases, leaving 11 bases between them. The CDR3 spans 16 residues. In DNA form, the CDR3 reads TGTGCCAGCTCACCTTCGGGGGGCGCTGGGGCCAACGTCCTGACTTTC. It codes for CASSPSGGAGANVLTF. The full variable domain, rest sourced from reference TRBV18 and TRBJ2-6, is NAGVMQNPRHLVRRRGQEARLRCSPMKGHSHVYWYRQLPEEGLKFMVYLQKENIIDESGMPKERFSAEFPKEGPSILRIQQVVRGDSAAYFCASSPSGGAGANVLTFGAGSRLTVL.

This clone appeared once. The CDR3 region has the DNA TGTGCCAGCACCCGGGACAGAAGAGAGACCCAGTACTTC. This sequence encodes CASTRDRRETQYF. The chain carries TRBV12-3 or TRBV12-4 and TRBJ2-5; 7 nucleotides match TRBD1. The V and J ends lost 7 bases and 4 bases, in that order; junction bases with no gene match: 6. The CDR3 contains 13 residues.

The V and J genes are TRBV7-3 and TRBJ1-1; weak D call: TRBD1 (5 bases). V lost 4 bases, J lost 3 bases, and 15 bases lay in between. CDR3 length: 15 amino acids. Germline V gene data show CDR1 as SGHTA and CDR2 as FQGTGA. The CDR3 nucleotides are TGTGCCAGCAGCTCCGCGGGGGGGAGAGACACTGAAGCTTTCTTT. Its protein product is CASSSAGGRDTEAFF. Drawing the rest from reference TRBV7-3 and TRBJ1-1, the complete variable domain is GAGVSQTPSNKVTEKGKYVELRCDPISGHTALYWYRQSLGQGPEFLIYFQGTGAADDSGLPNDRFFAVRPEGSVSTLKIQRTERGDSAVYLCASSSAGGRDTEAFFGQGTRLTVV.

The rearrangement uses TRBV5-1 and TRBJ1-3, with TRBD1 identical over 8 bases. The CDR3 length is 16 residues. Germline V CDR1 and CDR2: SGHRS, YFSETQ. Trimming cost V 4 bases and J 0 bases; bases outside gene matches: 6. CDR3 protein: CASSLTGVSSGNTIYF. Here the CDR3 DNA reads TGCGCCAGCAGCCTGACAGGGGTCAGCTCTGGAAACACCATATATTTT.

V is TRBV28 and J is TRBJ2-6, with D possibly TRBD1 on 6 matching bases. CDR3 length: 15 residues. Trimming left V 5 bases short and J 7 bases short, with 15 bases between. Per germline, CDR1 MDHEN and CDR2 SYDVKM. The CDR3 sequence: CASSPQGFEANVLTF. CDR3 nucleotide sequence: TGTGCCAGCAGTCCACAGGGCTTCGAAGCCAACGTCCTGACTTTC.

V gene TRBV11-1 combines with J gene TRBJ2-7; maybe TRBD1 (5 bases). The V end was cut by 0 bases, the J end by 0 bases, with 12 bases between. The CDR3 is made up of 16 amino acids. Per the germline V gene, CDR1 is SGHAT and CDR2 is FQDESV (reference sequence). CDR3 sequence (DNA): TGTGCCAGCAGCTTAGCCCCAGGGTGGAGCTCCTACGAGCAGTACTTC. Protein product: CASSLAPGWSSYEQYF.

This clone was detected many times. V and J are TRBV11-2 and TRBJ1-4; weak D call: TRBD1 (6 bases). Trimming left V 3 bases short and J 4 bases short, with 12 bases between. CDR1 SGHAT and CDR2 FQNNGV come from the germline V gene. The CDR3 has 15 residues. This CDR3 is CASSFSGAGNEKLFF. The CDR3 bases are TGTGCCAGCAGCTTTTCAGGGGCGGGTAATGAAAAACTGTTTTTT.

This rearrangement joins TRBV11-1 to TRBJ2-7; TRBD2 agrees at 10 bases. The ends lost 5 bases at V and 1 base at J; junction bases unmatched: 5. Germline values: CDR1 SGHAT, CDR2 FQDESV (reference sequence). This CDR3 spans 15 amino acids. As DNA, the CDR3 is TGTGCCAGCAGCCTCCTAGCGGGAGCATCCTACGAGCAGTACTTC. Its protein is CASSLLAGASYEQYF.

This clone has only one observation. The V and J genes are TRBV14 and TRBJ1-1; TRBD1 aligns across 10 bases. The length of the CDR3 is 13 residues. V was clipped by 7 bases and J by 5 bases; unmatched bases: 4. CDR1 is SGHDN and CDR2 is FVKESK in the germline V gene. The CDR3 coding sequence is TGTGCCAGCAATACGGGACAGGGGACTGAAGCTTTCTTT. It codes for CASNTGQGTEAFF.

The chain joins TRBV7-9 to TRBJ2-7; D remains unclear. Trimming removed 0 bases at V and 0 bases at J, with 9 bases between. Looked up from germline, CDR1 is SEHNR and CDR2 is FQNEAQ (reference sequence). The CDR3 is 15 amino acids. This CDR3 reads CASSLASPSSYEQYF. The CDR3, as DNA: TGTGCCAGCAGCTTAGCCTCCCCCAGCTCCTACGAGCAGTACTTC.

This clone was recorded only once. This chain joins TRBV3-1 (or the pseudogene TRBV3-2) and TRBJ2-7; no firm D call. Germline V gene sequence: CDR1 LGHDT, CDR2 YNNKEL (reference sequence). The CDR3 covers 12 residues. The ends were cut back, 0 bases at V and 6 bases at J, with 6 bases in the middle. CDR3 DNA: TGTGCCAGCAGCCAAGATTGGGCCGAGCAGTACTTC. Protein: CASSQDWAEQYF.

The genes are TRBV5-1 and TRBJ2-6; 7 bases match TRBD1. Losses at the gene ends were 4 bases for V and 0 bases for J; bases not matched to a gene: 10. This CDR3 has 18 residues. Germline CDR1 SGHRS, CDR2 YFSETQ. CDR3 residues: CASSATGTATSGANVLTF. CDR3 bases: TGCGCCAGCAGCGCCACCGGGACAGCAACCTCTGGGGCCAACGTCCTGACTTTC.